Below are 2 T cell receptor beta chains sequenced from a single sample in a study of cytomegalovirus exposure and HLA in healthy donors. PCR used 60 Vbeta primers and 13 Jbeta primers. Clones were read by immunoSEQ multiplex PCR, and TCRdb kept only the in-frame ones, dropping some. Among some 120,000 clones listed, 65% to 80% were seen once. The sequenced sample consisted of PBMCs. The receptors were sampled from a woman between 35 and 50 years old in good health and CMV-seropositive.

The chain recombines TRBV5-1 with TRBJ2-7, with 9 bases lining up with TRBD2. Germline V gene lookup returns CDR1 SGHRS and CDR2 YFSETQ. The V gene end was trimmed by 4 bases and the J gene end by 5 bases; junction bases not matched to a gene: 7. The CDR3 totals 14 residues. CDR3 sequence: CASSPASGAHEQYF. The CDR3, as DNA: TGCGCCAGCAGCCCCGCTAGCGGGGCTCACGAGCAGTACTTC. Full variable domain (missing parts from reference TRBV5-1 and TRBJ2-7): KAGVTQTPRYLIKTRGQQVTLSCSPISGHRSVSWYQQTPGQGLQFLFEYFSETQRNKGNFPGRFSGRQFSNSRSEMNVSTLELGDSALYLCASSPASGAHEQYFGPGTRLTVT.

The count of this clone is one. This chain uses TRBV30 with TRBJ2-1, with 7 bases fitting TRBD2. V lost 0 bases, J lost 4 bases, and 9 bases stayed unmatched. From germline, CDR1 is GTSNPN and CDR2 SVGIG (reference sequence). The CDR3 sequence is 16 residues long. CDR3 residues: CAWSVRSSGRYNEQFF. The CDR3 DNA is TGTGCCTGGAGTGTACGGTCTAGCGGAAGGTACAATGAGCAGTTCTTC.